The T cell receptor (beta chain) described here comes from a study of T cells in localized non-small cell lung cancer. General study points: Heterogeneity within the tumor remains possible, as just one region underwent sequencing. Adjacent lung held a median 57 of the top 100 tumor clones. Uninvolved adjacent lung had the highest recorded T cell clonality, with tumor below it. Overall survival was longer when the density of T cells in the blood was higher.

Profiling relied on immunoSEQ multiplex PCR, and the TCRdb table lists in-frame clones only, not all of them. Of fewer than 45,000 clones listed, 88% are singletons. On this clone: Its antigen remains unidentified.

The V gene's germline CDR1 is LNHNV and CDR2 YYDKDF (reference sequence). This CDR3 comprises 17 residues. Trimming removed 0 bases from V and 6 bases from J, with 17 bases in between. This TCR was recovered from a female donor at least 60 years old with stage I squamous cell lung carcinoma. Here the sequenced sample was peripheral blood, taken before any cancer treatment. J is TRBJ2-2 and V is TRBV15; tentative D call: TRBD1 (5 bases). CDR3 amino acids: CATSRDLNRPKAGELFF. CDR3 DNA: TGTGCCACCAGCAGAGATCTAAACAGGCCCAAGGCCGGGGAGCTGTTTTTT.